What follows are 27 T cell receptor beta chains derived from one specimen sequenced in a study of graft-versus-host responses after intestinal transplantation (dated by TCRdb to 2020 to 2022). The sample's time point label, decoded: cells obtained before transplantation from donor or recipient. These receptors are not linked to any known antigen. Libraries came from the immunoSEQ multiplex PCR assay. The source is immuneACCESS, and TCRdb retained only in-frame sequences with V and J called. Part of the clones is not carried over; for the studies checked, unresolved V genes explain less than half of this, and the remainder is unexplained. The sample data list approximately 26,000 clones, and over 80% of these were observed just once. The biggest ten clones account for 0.55% to 0.8% of the sample. The sequences come from unstimulated CD4+ T cells sorted from spleen or lymph node cells, collected before intestinal transplant. All receptors derive from a human donor who received an intestinal transplant.

The count of this clone is one. The chain combines TRBV9 with TRBJ1-3, with a tentative D call TRBD1 (5 bases). This CDR3 region has 14 residues. V was trimmed by 2 bases and J by 3 bases, leaving 9 bases between them. CDR1 and CDR2 (germline): SGDLS, YYNGEE. The CDR3: CASSVGGNGNTIYF. CDR3 nucleotide sequence: TGTGCCAGCAGCGTCGGGGGAAATGGAAACACCATATATTTT. The full variable domain, in which reference TRBV9 and TRBJ1-3 provide the parts outside the CDR3, is DSGVTQTPKHLITATGQRVTLRCSPRSGDLSVYWYQQSLDQGLQFLIQYYNGEERAKGNILERFSAQQFPDLHSELNLSSLELGDSALYFCASSVGGNGNTIYFGEGSWLTVV.

The V call is TRBV19, the J call TRBJ1-3; perhaps TRBD1 as D (6 bases). The CDR3 spans 17 residues. Trimming took off 4 bases at V and 2 bases at J, with 18 bases between the two ends. The germline gives CDR1 LNHDA, CDR2 SQIVND (reference sequence). In nucleotides, the CDR3 is TGTGCCAGTAGTACCAGAATGGGGGCGAGGACTGGAAACACCATATATTTT. It yields the protein CASSTRMGARTGNTIYF.

J is TRBJ1-1 and V is TRBV19, with D unclear. Germline CDR1 and CDR2: LNHDA and SQIVND (reference sequence). Trimming shortened V by 5 bases and J by 4 bases, and 14 bases separated the two germline ends. This CDR3 comprises 14 residues. CDR3 region: CASSWQVRGTEAFF. CDR3 in DNA: TGTGCCAGTAGTTGGCAGGTCCGTGGCACTGAAGCTTTCTTT.

In this sample, this clone turned up once. As DNA, the CDR3 is TGTGCCAGTAGGACAAAAAAATATAGCAATCAGCCCCAGCATTTT. It yields the protein CASRTKKYSNQPQHF. V gene TRBV19 combines with J gene TRBJ1-5; D gene uncertain. V lost 6 bases, J lost 0 bases, and 12 bases lay in between. Germline V gene lookup returns CDR1 LNHDA and CDR2 SQIVND (reference sequence). The CDR3 covers 15 residues.

This clone was found a few times. The chain carries TRBV5-1 and TRBJ1-2; TRBD1 aligns across 10 bases. Germline lookup yields CDR1 SGHRS and CDR2 YFSETQ. Trimming removed 3 bases from V and 5 bases from J; junction bases left unmatched: 4. The CDR3 length is 14 residues. CDR3: CASSSGTGVYGYTF. The CDR3 DNA follows: TGCGCCAGCAGCTCCGGGACAGGGGTATATGGCTACACCTTC.

The V and J genes are TRBV5-1 and TRBJ2-1; the match to TRBD2 covers 8 bases. CDR3 length: 16 residues. The germline V gene has CDR1 SGHRS and CDR2 YFSETQ. J was trimmed by 0 bases and V by 0 bases; bases with no gene match: 2. CDR3 DNA sequence: TGCGCCAGCAGCTTGGGCGGGAGGAGCTCCTACAATGAGCAGTTCTTC. Its protein product is CASSLGGRSSYNEQFF.

The J gene is TRBJ2-1, the V gene TRBV6-6; TRBD2 agrees at 16 bases. The germline V gene encodes CDR1 MNHNY and CDR2 SVGAGI (reference sequence). The J segment lost 6 bases and the V segment lost 7 bases, leaving 6 bases of the junction unmatched. This CDR3 contains 16 residues. The DNA for the CDR3 is TGTGCCAGCACCTTAGGGACTAGCGGGAGGGCCAATGAGCAGTTCTTC. This gives the protein CASTLGTSGRANEQFF.

This clone was seen once. The chain recombines TRBV5-1 with TRBJ2-2, with unresolved D. Deletions cut 2 bases from V and 5 bases from J, with 4 bases between. Germline loops: CDR1 SGHRS, CDR2 YFSETQ. CDR3 size: 12 residues. Here the CDR3 DNA reads TGCGCCAGCAGCTTCGTGACCGGGGAGCTGTTTTTT. The encoded protein is CASSFVTGELFF.

The V call is TRBV10-1, the J call TRBJ1-2, with D perhaps TRBD1 (6 bases). Germline V gene sequence: CDR1 WNHNN, CDR2 SYGVQD (reference sequence). The CDR3 runs to 15 residues. V dropped 0 bases and J dropped 2 bases, with 10 bases sitting between them. CDR3 residues: CASSESNRANYGYTF. The CDR3 nucleotides read TGCGCCAGCAGTGAGTCGAACAGGGCCAACTATGGCTACACCTTC.

In this sample, this clone turned up a few times. V usage is TRBV5-1 and J usage is TRBJ1-3; D uncertain. This CDR3 has 14 amino acids. The V gene lost 1 base and the J gene lost 2 bases, with 7 bases spanning the gap. Germline CDR1 and CDR2: SGHRS and YFSETQ. CDR3 protein: CASSLTAAGNTIYF. CDR3 sequence (DNA): TGCGCCAGCAGCTTGACAGCGGCTGGAAACACCATATATTTT.

The rearrangement links TRBV7-2 to TRBJ2-7; 10 positions agree with TRBD2. Unmatched junction bases numbered 11, after V lost 3 bases and J lost 3 bases. CDR3 length: 17 amino acids. CDR1 and CDR2 (germline): SGHTA, FQGNSA. DNA of the CDR3: TGTGCCAGCAGCTTTTGGCGGCTAGCGGGAGATCGCTACGAGCAGTACTTC. It yields the protein CASSFWRLAGDRYEQYF.

This chain joins TRBV4-1 and TRBJ2-6, with TRBD2 matching over 7 bases. The CDR3 consists of 18 residues. J was trimmed by 4 bases and V by 1 base; bases with no gene match: 10. Germline values: CDR1 MGHRA, CDR2 YSYEKL. This CDR3 is CASSQGGRGKGGANVLTF. CDR3 in DNA: TGCGCCAGCAGCCAAGGAGGGAGGGGAAAGGGAGGGGCCAACGTCCTGACTTTC.

This clone was observed a single time. CDR3 loop: CASSLDADSHRANVLTF. The CDR3 region has the DNA TGTGCCAGCAGCTTAGATGCTGACAGCCATCGAGCCAACGTCCTGACTTTC. The V and J genes are TRBV11-2 and TRBJ2-6; tentative D call: TRBD1 (5 bases). CDR3 length: 17 residues. V gave up 0 bases and J gave up 7 bases, with 16 bases separating them. Germline assignment: CDR1 SGHAT and CDR2 FQNNGV. The variable domain in full, completed from reference TRBV11-2 and TRBJ2-6, reads EAGVAQSPRYKIIEKRQSVAFWCNPISGHATLYWYQQILGQGPKLLIQFQNNGVVDDSQLPKDRFSAERLKGVDSTLKIQPAKLEDSAVYLCASSLDADSHRANVLTFGAGSRLTVL.

The V and J genes are TRBV5-6 and TRBJ2-3, with TRBD1 identical over 7 bases. Per the germline V gene, CDR1 is SGHDT and CDR2 is YYEEEE. The CDR3 spans 16 residues. J gave up 1 base and V 1 base, and 6 bases lay outside the gene matches. CDR3 DNA sequence: TGTGCCAGCAGCTTGTTTCGACAGGGTCGCACAGATACGCAGTATTTT. Protein sequence: CASSLFRQGRTDTQYF.

The rearrangement uses TRBV9 and TRBJ2-3; 7 nucleotides match TRBD2. This CDR3 comprises 12 residues. V dropped 3 bases and J dropped 6; count of bases not matched to a gene: 1. Germline V lookup: CDR1 SGDLS, CDR2 YYNGEE. The DNA of the CDR3 is TGTGCCAGCAGCGCACTAGCGGATACGCAGTATTTT. Amino acids: CASSALADTQYF.

The V and J genes are TRBV5-1 and TRBJ2-5; D might be TRBD1 (5 bases). The germline CDR1 and CDR2 sequences are SGHRS and YFSETQ. The CDR3 is made up of 14 amino acids. With 1 base removed from V and 1 base from J, the gap between germline ends came to 8 bases. The CDR3 DNA is TGCGCCAGCAGCTTGAACAGGATCCAAGAGACCCAGTACTTC. It is translated as CASSLNRIQETQYF.

This clone was observed once. V and J are TRBV7-9 and TRBJ2-1, with 12 nucleotides matching TRBD2. V lost 5 bases and J lost 8; bases outside the gene matches: 10. The CDR3 covers 16 residues. The germline V gene encodes CDR1 SEHNR and CDR2 FQNEAQ (reference sequence). DNA of the CDR3: TGTGCCAGCAGCCAAGGACTAGCGGGGTTGGGCCATGAGCAGTTCTTC. Its translation is CASSQGLAGLGHEQFF.

Concerning this clone itself: This CDR3 is also generated by other DNA sequences in the sample. The CDR3, as DNA: TGTGCCAGCAGCTTGGCCTCCACAGATACGCAGTATTTT. Translated, it gives CASSLASTDTQYF. V and J are TRBV5-4 and TRBJ2-3, with D hard to call. V lost 0 bases and J lost 2, with 4 bases in between. The germline V gene encodes CDR1 SGHNT and CDR2 YYREEE (reference sequence). The CDR3 extends over 13 amino acids.

This chain uses TRBV5-1 with TRBJ2-5; 8 nucleotides line up with TRBD1. CDR1 is SGHRS, CDR2 YFSETQ, per germline. The CDR3 extends over 16 amino acids. Germline trimming cut 0 bases from V and 0 bases from J; bases unmatched to any gene: 4. CDR3 sequence: CASSLVGQEYQETQYF. For the CDR3, the DNA is TGCGCCAGCAGCTTGGTGGGACAGGAGTACCAAGAGACCCAGTACTTC.

This chain connects TRBV10-1 to TRBJ2-3; 10 positions match TRBD1. CDR3 length equals 19 residues. The trim removed 1 base at V and 2 bases at J, leaving 12 bases unmatched. Germline V gene lookup returns CDR1 WNHNN and CDR2 SYGVQD (reference sequence). The CDR3 region is CASSEFIPGTGAPTDTQYF. CDR3 DNA: TGCGCCAGCAGTGAGTTCATACCCGGGACAGGGGCCCCCACAGATACGCAGTATTTT.

J is TRBJ2-2 and V is TRBV4-1; weak D call: TRBD2 (5 bases). The V and J ends lost 0 bases and 4 bases respectively, with 9 bases between them. CDR3 size: 15 residues. In germline, CDR1 is MGHRA, CDR2 YSYEKL. CDR3 nucleotide sequence: TGCGCCAGCAGCCAAGATCCGGCGGGCACCGGGGAGCTGTTTTTT. Amino acid sequence: CASSQDPAGTGELFF.

The chain joins TRBV27 to TRBJ2-4; 8 bases are shared with TRBD1. The trim removed 5 bases at V and 0 bases at J, leaving 15 bases unmatched. Per germline, CDR1 MNHEY and CDR2 SMNVEV (reference sequence). The CDR3 has 19 residues. The CDR3 sequence is CASSLNRDRREIAKNIQYF. CDR3 DNA sequence: TGTGCCAGCAGTCTAAACCGGGACAGGAGGGAGATAGCCAAAAACATTCAGTACTTC.

The chain recombines TRBV7-3 with TRBJ2-3, with 11 bases identical to TRBD2. CDR3 size: 15 residues. Germline V CDR1 and CDR2: SGHTA, FQGTGA. Germline trimming cut 5 bases from V and 1 base from J; bases unmatched to any gene: 2. The CDR3: CASSPSGGRTDTQYF. DNA of the CDR3: TGTGCCAGCAGCCCTAGCGGGGGGCGCACAGATACGCAGTATTTT.

This chain links TRBV2 with TRBJ1-6; 8 bases match TRBD1. The CDR3 covers 15 residues. With 1 base clipped from V and 6 bases from J, the junction kept 2 bases outside the gene matches. Germline CDR1 reads SNHLY; CDR2 reads FYNNEI. The CDR3 loop reads CASSEVGQVNSPLHF. The DNA of the CDR3 is TGTGCCAGCAGTGAAGTGGGACAGGTTAATTCACCCCTCCACTTT.

The chain uses TRBV6-5 and TRBJ2-1; D call uncertain. V lost 7 bases and J lost 7, with 14 bases in between. The germline V gene has CDR1 MNHEY and CDR2 SVGAGI. This CDR3 comprises 13 residues. CDR3 DNA: TGTGCCAGCACCAAAGGCCGTAGGAATGAGCAGTTCTTC. Encoded protein: CASTKGRRNEQFF.

This clone was found a few times. CDR3: CASSQVTSGGAGNEQFF. The CDR3 DNA reads TGTGCCAGCAGCCAAGTAACTAGCGGGGGGGCAGGGAATGAGCAGTTCTTC. The V and J genes are TRBV4-2 and TRBJ2-1; 13 positions match TRBD2. Trimming took 1 base from V and 7 from J; bases not matched to a gene: 7. Germline V gene lookup returns CDR1 LGHNA and CDR2 YNFKEQ. This CDR3 comprises 17 residues.

The chain couples TRBV10-3 to TRBJ1-2; D is possibly TRBD1 (6 bases). The V and J ends lost 2 bases and 4 bases respectively, with 11 bases between them. The CDR3 totals 14 residues. Germline V gene lookup returns CDR1 ENHRY and CDR2 SYGVKD. The CDR3 loop is CAISETGGGYGYTF. CDR3 nucleotides: TGTGCCATCAGTGAGACAGGAGGGGGCTATGGCTACACCTTC.